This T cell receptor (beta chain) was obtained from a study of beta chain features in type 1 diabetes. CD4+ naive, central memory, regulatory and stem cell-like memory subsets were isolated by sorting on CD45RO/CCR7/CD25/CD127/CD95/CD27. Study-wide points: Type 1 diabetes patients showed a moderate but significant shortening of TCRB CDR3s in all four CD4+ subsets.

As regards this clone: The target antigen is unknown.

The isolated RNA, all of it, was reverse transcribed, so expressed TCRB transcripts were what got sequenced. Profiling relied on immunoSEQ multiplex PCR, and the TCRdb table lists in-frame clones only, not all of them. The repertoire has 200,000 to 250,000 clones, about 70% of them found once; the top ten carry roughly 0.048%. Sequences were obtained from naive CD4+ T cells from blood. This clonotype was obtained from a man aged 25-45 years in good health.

CDR3 in DNA: TGCAGCGTTGTGGGGACAGACCCCAATGAGCAGTTCTTC. Amino acid sequence: CSVVGTDPNEQFF. J is TRBJ2-1 and V is TRBV29-1; TRBD1 aligns across 7 bases. Germline-derived CDR1 and CDR2 are SQVTM and ANQGSEA. V shed 4 bases, J shed 6 bases, and the junction held 6 bases outside the gene matches. This CDR3 spans 13 amino acids.